A single T cell receptor beta chain is shown here with its context. One end of the junction fails to match germline, which may point to a read error. These data are taken from a study of tumor-infiltrating lymphocytes in primary liver carcinoma. The CDR3 consists of 15 residues. Germline loops: CDR1 SNHLY, CDR2 FYNNEI. A primer matching the constant region was used to make TCR beta cDNA from approximately 0.45 ug of total RNA. Libraries for TCR beta were built through three nested multiplex PCR rounds, which together made up a slightly modified ARM-PCR procedure. The study ran its first two PCR rounds for nine to eleven cycles each, using TRBV1-TRBV30 forward primers and a C-beta reverse primer. TCRdb passed the multiplex PCR reads through MiXCR, listing each CDR3 protein once. The repertoire holds approximately 73,000 distinct CDR3 sequences, with around 75% as singletons. Starting material for RNA and DNA co-extraction consisted of roughly 20-34 mg of unsorted bulk tissue.

The rearrangement uses TRBV2 and TRBJ2-1, with a possible D match to TRBD2 (6 bases). The receptor's source is a woman aged 60-75 years with primary liver carcinoma and hepatitis B virus infection. Sequences were obtained from liver tumor tissue from sampling region 4. Subset meaning: tumor region T4, right-lateral pole. CDR3 nucleotide sequence: TGTGCCAGCAGGCGGGACCCTCCTACCTACGATGAGCAGTTCTTC. Protein: CASRRDPPTYDEQFF.